This is a list of T cell receptor beta chains from one sample in a study of blood T cell repertoires in COVID-19. The protocol was immunoSEQ multiplex PCR, while the TCRdb copy is restricted to in-frame clones and leaves out a portion. Of almost 250,000 clones detected, around 89% appear once; the ten largest clones hold around 4%. The sequenced material came from PBMCs or T cells enriched from blood (not recorded which). The receptors come from a woman aged 25 to 39 who had recovered from COVID-19. Each CDR3 is given with its conserved first and last residue. Each record gives: CDR3 protein, CDR3 DNA, clone size, J gene, D gene, V gene. A D gene is named only where the DNA matches it firmly. Only part of the rows carry a size: once, few, many, or a class if the clone is expanded.

CASSPLNGRAWEQFF,TGTGCCAGCAGCCCCCTGAACGGGAGGGCCTGGGAGCAGTTCTTC,NA,TRBJ2-1,TRBD2,TRBV3-1/TRBV3-2
CASSLRELTDTQYF,TGTGCCAGCAGTTTACGTGAACTCACAGATACGCAGTATTTT,NA,TRBJ2-3,NA,TRBV28
CASSQDPGTGRYQPQHF,TGTGCCAGCAGCCAAGACCCGGGGACAGGTAGATATCAGCCCCAGCATTTT,NA,TRBJ1-5,TRBD1,TRBV3-1/TRBV3-2
CASSQEGRGAYGYTF,TGCGCCAGCAGCCAGGAAGGTCGGGGGGCCTATGGCTACACCTTC,NA,TRBJ1-2,NA,TRBV4-3
CASSPRTSRGIRQFF,TGTGCCAGCAGTCCGCGGACTAGCCGTGGGATACGGCAGTTCTTC,NA,TRBJ2-1,TRBD2,TRBV6-2/TRBV6-3
CASSYQVTGAKNIQYF,TGCGCCAGCAGCTATCAAGTCACCGGGGCCAAAAACATTCAGTACTTC,once,TRBJ2-4,NA,TRBV10-1
CASSIGRTGTLGNTIYF,TGTGCCAGTAGTATAGGTCGAACGGGGACACTTGGAAACACCATATATTTT,NA,TRBJ1-3,NA,TRBV19
CASSYRGTGERYNEQFF,TGTGCCAGCAGCTATCGCGGGACAGGGGAGAGGTACAATGAGCAGTTCTTC,NA,TRBJ2-1,TRBD1,TRBV11-2
CASSLRRQYTEAFF,TGTGCCAGCAGCTTAAGGCGGCAGTACACTGAAGCTTTCTTT,NA,TRBJ1-1,NA,TRBV7-9
CASSQELAGVGGYEQYF,TGCGCCAGCAGCCAAGAATTAGCGGGAGTAGGGGGCTACGAGCAGTACTTC,NA,TRBJ2-7,TRBD2,TRBV4-3
CASSWAGTDTQYF,TGCGCCAGCAGCTGGGCGGGGACAGATACGCAGTATTTT,NA,TRBJ2-3,NA,TRBV5-1
CASSAYPYRGTSSYEQYF,TGTGCCAGCAGTGCCTACCCTTACCGGGGTACTAGCTCCTACGAGCAGTACTTC,NA,TRBJ2-7,NA,TRBV28
CASSSLAREQFF,TGTGCCAGCAGCTCACTAGCGCGTGAGCAGTTCTTC,few,TRBJ2-1,TRBD2,TRBV9
CASSLAGDREAFF,TGTGCCAGCAGCTTAGCGGGTGACAGGGAAGCTTTCTTT,NA,TRBJ1-1,NA,TRBV7-9
CASRRTRNTEAFF,TGTGCCAGCAGACGAACAAGGAACACTGAAGCTTTCTTT,NA,TRBJ1-1,NA,TRBV14
CSVWSSGRNTQYF,TGCAGCGTATGGAGTAGCGGGAGGAACACCCAGTACTTC,NA,TRBJ2-5,TRBD2,TRBV29-1